Listed here are 30 T cell receptor beta chains from one sample, sequenced in a study of OX40 agonist ivuxolimab in advanced cancers. Method: immunoSEQ multiplex PCR; TCRdb's copy keeps in-frame clones and lacks some. The sample records over 15,000 clones, more than 65% being singletons. The sequencing here drew on CD4+ or CD8+ T cells sorted from blood, taken in a trial of the OX40 agonist ivuxolimab. All receptors derive from an adult with an advanced solid tumor such as melanoma, head and neck, liver or kidney cancer.

The J gene is TRBJ1-2, the V gene TRBV28, with D possibly TRBD1 on 5 matching bases. Germline V gives CDR1 MDHEN, CDR2 SYDVKM. V was shortened by 1 base and J by 0 bases, with 12 bases between the two germline ends. The CDR3 extends over 16 amino acids. The CDR3 region has the DNA TGTGCCAGCAGTTTATCCGGGGCTCAGGCTAACTATGGCTACACCTTC. Amino acids: CASSLSGAQANYGYTF.

CDR3 amino acids: CASSGDTSYEQYF. The DNA for the CDR3 is TGTGCCAGCAGTGGGGACACCTCCTACGAGCAGTACTTC. The rearrangement links TRBV6-5 to TRBJ2-7; the D gene is possibly TRBD1 (6 bases). Looked up from germline, CDR1 is MNHEY and CDR2 is SVGAGI. V was shortened by 5 bases and J by 0 bases, with 8 bases between the two germline ends. This CDR3 is built from 13 residues.

The J gene is TRBJ2-1, the V gene TRBV27, with D perhaps matching TRBD2 (5 bases). The CDR3 sequence is 13 residues long. Germline CDR1 is MNHEY and CDR2 is SMNVEV (reference sequence). The ends were cut back, 5 bases at V and 4 bases at J, with 9 bases in the middle. The CDR3 DNA reads as TGTGCCAGCAGTGGAACTAGATACAATGAGCAGTTCTTC. It codes for CASSGTRYNEQFF.

Here the CDR3 DNA reads TGTGCCAGCAGCGTCTACGGGGGTCCTACGCAGGAAAAACTGTTTTTT. It translates to CASSVYGGPTQEKLFF. The chain carries TRBV9 and TRBJ1-4, with D tentatively TRBD1 (5 bases). Trimming cost V 2 bases and J 8 bases, with 19 bases left between them. CDR1 is SGDLS and CDR2 is YYNGEE in the germline V gene. The CDR3 has 16 amino acids.

This chain connects TRBV5-4 to TRBJ1-5; D is possibly TRBD1 (5 bases). Germline V gene data show CDR1 as SGHNT and CDR2 as YYREEE (reference sequence). The ends were cut back, 1 base at V and 11 bases at J, with 7 bases in the middle. CDR3 length: 11 amino acids. CDR3 nucleotide sequence: TGTGCCAGCAGCTTGAAGACAGCCCAGCATTTT. Protein: CASSLKTAQHF.

This chain links TRBV7-9 with TRBJ1-6; 8 bases are a match to TRBD1. The V gene end was trimmed by 5 bases and the J gene end by 9 bases; junction bases not matched to a gene: 6. CDR1 and CDR2 from the germline V gene are SEHNR and FQNEAQ (reference sequence). The CDR3 consists of 14 residues. The DNA of the CDR3 is TGTGCCAGCAGCCCCGAAGACAGGGGTTCACCCCTCCACTTT. This gives the protein CASSPEDRGSPLHF.

This clone was picked up a small number of times. The CDR3 reads CAISSGTPANYGYTF. The CDR3 nucleotides read TGTGCCATCAGTTCGGGAACACCCGCTAACTATGGCTACACCTTC. This chain connects TRBV10-3 to TRBJ1-2; unclear D gene. From germline, CDR1 is ENHRY and CDR2 SYGVKD. Trimming cost V 5 bases and J 0 bases, with 13 bases left between them. The CDR3 length is 15 residues.

By share, this clone counts as medium-sized. The chain joins TRBV4-1 to TRBJ2-2; D perhaps matches TRBD2 (5 bases). Germline-derived CDR1 and CDR2 are MGHRA and YSYEKL. The CDR3 spans 15 residues. V gave up 0 bases and J gave up 4 bases, with 9 bases separating them. The CDR3 loop reads CASSQEPEVTGELFF. CDR3 bases: TGCGCCAGCAGCCAAGAGCCGGAGGTCACCGGGGAGCTGTTTTTT.

The rearrangement uses TRBV4-1 and TRBJ2-7; D not resolved. Deletions cut 0 bases from V and 2 bases from J, with 5 bases between. The CDR3 is 13 residues long. Germline CDR1 reads MGHRA; CDR2 reads YSYEKL. CDR3 protein: CASSQDTAYEQYF. The CDR3 region has the DNA TGCGCCAGCAGCCAAGATACGGCCTACGAGCAGTACTTC.

V gene TRBV28 combines with J gene TRBJ1-5; D remains unclear. The germline CDR1 and CDR2 sequences are MDHEN and SYDVKM. The CDR3 has 15 residues. Trimming took 6 bases from V and 2 from J, leaving 14 bases between them. Here the CDR3 DNA reads TGTGCCAGCAGCCTTATTTCAAAAGGCAATCAGCCCCAGCATTTT. As protein: CASSLISKGNQPQHF.

This clone has more than one count but fewer than ten. The rearrangement joins TRBV27 to TRBJ2-7; D not resolved. Germline CDR1 MNHEY, CDR2 SMNVEV (reference sequence). This CDR3 spans 14 amino acids. The V and J ends lost 8 bases and 0 bases respectively, with 14 bases between them. The CDR3 region has the DNA TGTGCCAGCCACGGACGTCAGAGCTCCTACGAGCAGTACTTC. Translated: CASHGRQSSYEQYF.

This clone was counted only a few times. The chain is built from TRBV13 and TRBJ1-1; D might be TRBD1 (5 bases). The CDR3 runs 15 residues. V was clipped by 3 bases and J by 2 bases, with 13 bases between them. Germline CDR1 PRHDT, CDR2 FYEKMQ (reference sequence). The CDR3 coding sequence is TGTGCCAGCAGCTTTCTTATCGGACACAACACTGAAGCTTTCTTT. This encodes CASSFLIGHNTEAFF.

V is TRBV18 and J is TRBJ1-1, with D unresolved. The V gene's germline CDR1 is KGHSH and CDR2 LQKENI. Trimming shortened V by 6 bases and J by 4 bases, and 6 bases separated the two germline ends. This CDR3 has 11 residues. The CDR3 sequence: CASSQGTEAFF. Here the CDR3 DNA reads TGTGCCAGCTCGCAAGGCACTGAAGCTTTCTTT.

The chain employs TRBV6-1 and TRBJ2-7, with TRBD1 matching over 9 bases. The germline CDR1 and CDR2 sequences are MNHNS and SASEGT. The CDR3 is 14 residues long. After removal of 5 bases from V and 8 bases from J, the junction contained 10 bases not matched to a gene. The CDR3 sequence is CASSTRDREEKQYF. In DNA, the CDR3 is TGTGCCAGCAGTACCCGGGACAGGGAGGAGAAGCAGTACTTC.

The rearrangement joins TRBV19 to TRBJ2-1; 11 positions agree with TRBD2. The CDR3 extends over 16 amino acids. The germline V gene has CDR1 LNHDA and CDR2 SQIVND (reference sequence). The V and J ends lost 1 base and 7 bases, in that order; junction bases with no gene match: 6. The CDR3 DNA reads as TGTGCCAGTAGTATAGGGTTAGCGGGAGGGGCGAATGAGCAGTTCTTC. This sequence encodes CASSIGLAGGANEQFF.

The chain employs TRBV29-1 and TRBJ2-7; 7 nucleotides line up with TRBD1. The germline gives CDR1 SQVTM, CDR2 ANQGSEA. This CDR3 has 12 residues. Germline trimming cut 4 bases from V and 2 bases from J; bases unmatched to any gene: 2. The CDR3 loop reads CSVGTGAYEQYF. Written as DNA, the CDR3 is TGCAGCGTTGGGACAGGAGCCTACGAGCAGTACTTC.

This clone appeared once. This sequence joins TRBV10-3 and TRBJ2-5, with TRBD2 matching over 11 bases. This CDR3 comprises 15 residues. Germline V gives CDR1 ENHRY, CDR2 SYGVKD. The trim removed 3 bases at V and 3 bases at J, leaving 3 bases unmatched. CDR3 loop: CAISDIAGGKETQYF. DNA of the CDR3: TGTGCCATCAGTGATATAGCGGGAGGGAAAGAGACCCAGTACTTC.

In its sample, this clone ranks as medium-sized (0.01 to 0.1%). This CDR3 reads CASSQGREPYNEQFF. DNA for the CDR3: TGCGCCAGCAGCCAAGGGCGGGAGCCCTACAATGAGCAGTTCTTC. The V gene is TRBV4-3, the J gene TRBJ2-1; 7 bases line up with TRBD2. This CDR3 has 15 residues. Germline V CDR1 and CDR2: LGHNA, YSLEER. The ends lost 1 base at V and 2 bases at J; junction bases unmatched: 2.

By sample fraction, this clone is medium-sized (0.01 to 0.1%). The chain couples TRBV19 to TRBJ2-7; 8 bases agree with TRBD1. This CDR3 comprises 15 residues. Germline loops: CDR1 LNHDA, CDR2 SQIVND (reference sequence). V shed 3 bases, J shed 3 bases, and the junction held 7 bases outside the gene matches. The CDR3 reads CASSMGTGSLYEQYF. CDR3 DNA: TGTGCCAGTAGTATGGGGACAGGTTCCCTCTACGAGCAGTACTTC.

The chain carries TRBV9 and TRBJ2-7; D is unclear. V lost 2 bases and J 1 base, leaving 16 bases between the germline ends. The CDR3 is 16 residues long. Germline CDR1 and CDR2: SGDLS and YYNGEE. The CDR3, as DNA: TGTGCCAGCAGCGTTACCATGGCTGGGGATTCCTACGAGCAGTACTTC. Its translation: CASSVTMAGDSYEQYF.

The rearrangement uses TRBV15 and TRBJ1-2; no clear D gene. CDR1 and CDR2 from the germline V gene are LNHNV and YYDKDF (reference sequence). The CDR3 is made up of 13 amino acids. V lost 0 bases, J lost 8 bases, and 10 bases lay in between. Here the CDR3 reads CATSRDKVGGYTF. In nucleotides, the CDR3 is TGTGCCACCAGCAGAGATAAAGTTGGGGGCTACACCTTC.

Only one count was recorded for this clone. The chain couples TRBV30 to TRBJ2-5; 10 bases are shared with TRBD2. The better agreement between TRBJ2-7 and the DNA end casts doubt on the J call. This CDR3 is built from 18 residues. Per the germline V gene, CDR1 is GTSNPN and CDR2 is SVGIG (reference sequence). As DNA, the CDR3 is TGTGCCTGGAGTCCGCCTACTAGCGGGACGACCCTCCCCTACGAGCAGTACTTC. Amino acid sequence: CAWSPPTSGTTLPYEQYF.

Relative to its sample, this clone is medium-sized. This rearrangement joins TRBV27 to TRBJ1-2; TRBD1 aligns across 8 bases. Germline V lookup: CDR1 MNHEY, CDR2 SMNVEV (reference sequence). The junction had 15 bases not matched to a gene; V was cut back by 6 bases and J by 6 bases. The CDR3 is 16 amino acids. The CDR3 is CASRTIDTGGQDGYTF. As DNA, the CDR3 is TGTGCCAGCAGGACCATTGATACAGGGGGTCAGGATGGCTACACCTTC.

The rearrangement links TRBV7-9 to TRBJ2-1, with D possibly matching TRBD2 (6 bases). Germline V gene lookup returns CDR1 SEHNR and CDR2 FQNEAQ (reference sequence). V gave up 5 bases and J gave up 2 bases, with 16 bases separating them. The CDR3 totals 16 residues. The CDR3 sequence: CASSGEEGLTYNEQFF. The DNA for the CDR3 is TGTGCCAGCAGCGGAGAGGAGGGACTCACCTACAATGAGCAGTTCTTC.

A word on this clone: A much larger clone lies one base from this, so it may be a read error. The same CDR3 is also encoded by other DNA sequences in this sample. V usage is TRBV9 and J usage is TRBJ1-5, with D possibly TRBD1 on 6 matching bases. Trimming took 0 bases from V and 3 from J, leaving 7 bases between them. There are 14 residues in the CDR3. Germline loops: CDR1 SGDLS, CDR2 YYNGEE. The CDR3 loop reads CASSVGGPNQPQHF. Here the CDR3 DNA reads TGTGCCAGCAGCGTAGGGGGGCCCAATCAGCCCCAGCATTTT. The entire variable domain, with the rest obtained from reference TRBV9 and TRBJ1-5, is as follows: DSGVTQTPKHLITATGQRVTLRCSPRSGDLSVYWYQQSLDQGLQFLIQYYNGEERAKGNILERFSAQQFPDLHSELNLSSLELGDSALYFCASSVGGPNQPQHFGDGTRLSIL.

This clone was seen a single time. This chain connects TRBV4-3 to TRBJ2-5; no firm D call. Between the trimmed V and J ends, which lost 0 bases and 3 bases, there was a span of 5 bases. CDR1 and CDR2 (germline): LGHNA, YSLEER. CDR3 length: 13 amino acids. Here the CDR3 DNA reads TGCGCCAGCAGCCAAGATAAGGAAGAGACCCAGTACTTC. It translates to CASSQDKEETQYF.

The V gene is TRBV10-1, the J gene TRBJ2-1; no definite D call. V was trimmed by 4 bases and J by 0 bases, leaving 16 bases between them. The CDR3 spans 17 residues. Germline values: CDR1 WNHNN, CDR2 SYGVQD (reference sequence). CDR3 amino acids: CASSGLTGPSSYNEQFF. The CDR3 DNA reads as TGCGCCAGCAGTGGGTTGACGGGCCCGAGCTCCTACAATGAGCAGTTCTTC.

V is TRBV15 and J is TRBJ2-1; 7 bases fit TRBD2. The J segment lost 6 bases and the V segment lost 3 bases, leaving 11 bases of the junction unmatched. Germline lookup yields CDR1 LNHNV and CDR2 YYDKDF (reference sequence). The CDR3 consists of 16 residues. CDR3 nucleotides: TGTGCCACCAGCAGCCCGGGACTATCGGTTATCAATGAGCAGTTCTTC. Its translation is CATSSPGLSVINEQFF.

On this clone itself: No conserved phenylalanine or tryptophan ends this CDR3, so it is likely a read error. The limits of the CDR3 on the DNA are not certain, so only TCRdb's listed CDR3 is given. This rearrangement joins TRBV22-1 to TRBJ1-2. TRBV22-1 is listed as a pseudogene. Including both end residues, the CDR3 is 16 amino acids long. The CDR3 loop is CPGRIVGNEKDLWLHL.

The V call is TRBV7-9, the J call TRBJ2-1; the D gene is possibly TRBD2 (5 bases). V was cut by 5 bases and J by 0 bases, with 14 bases left in between. The V gene's germline CDR1 is SEHNR and CDR2 FQNEAQ (reference sequence). There are 16 residues in the CDR3. The CDR3 reads CASSPRAESSYNEQFF. In DNA, the CDR3 is TGTGCCAGCAGCCCCCGAGCGGAGAGCTCCTACAATGAGCAGTTCTTC.